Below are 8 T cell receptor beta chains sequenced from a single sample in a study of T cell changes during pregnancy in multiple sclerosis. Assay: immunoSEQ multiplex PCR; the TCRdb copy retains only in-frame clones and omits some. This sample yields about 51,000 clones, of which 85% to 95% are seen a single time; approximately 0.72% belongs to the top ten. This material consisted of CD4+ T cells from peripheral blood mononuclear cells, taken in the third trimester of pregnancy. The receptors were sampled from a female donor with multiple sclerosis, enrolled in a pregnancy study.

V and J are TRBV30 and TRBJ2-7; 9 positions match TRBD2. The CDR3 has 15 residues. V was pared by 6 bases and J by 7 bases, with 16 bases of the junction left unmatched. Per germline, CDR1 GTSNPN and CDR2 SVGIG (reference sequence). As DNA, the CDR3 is TGTGCCTGCAGCCGTCTAGCGGGGCTCCTACGGGAGCAGTACTTC. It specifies CACSRLAGLLREQYF.

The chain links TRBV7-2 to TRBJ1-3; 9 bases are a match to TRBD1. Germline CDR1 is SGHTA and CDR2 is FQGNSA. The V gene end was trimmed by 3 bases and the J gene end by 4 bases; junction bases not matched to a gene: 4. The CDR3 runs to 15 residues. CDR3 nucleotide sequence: TGTGCCAGCAGCTTCGGACAGGGGAGGGGAAACACCATATATTTT. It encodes CASSFGQGRGNTIYF.

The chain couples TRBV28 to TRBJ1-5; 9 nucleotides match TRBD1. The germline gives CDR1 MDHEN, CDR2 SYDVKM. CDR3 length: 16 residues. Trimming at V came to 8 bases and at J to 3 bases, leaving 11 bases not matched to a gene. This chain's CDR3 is CASGIRDRAHNQPQHF. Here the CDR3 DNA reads TGTGCCAGCGGGATCCGGGACAGGGCCCACAATCAGCCCCAGCATTTT.

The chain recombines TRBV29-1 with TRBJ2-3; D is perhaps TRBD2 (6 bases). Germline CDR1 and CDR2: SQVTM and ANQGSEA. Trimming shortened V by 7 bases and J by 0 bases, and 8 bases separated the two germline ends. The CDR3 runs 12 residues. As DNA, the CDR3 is TGCAGCGCCGGGACTAGCACAGATACGCAGTATTTT. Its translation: CSAGTSTDTQYF.

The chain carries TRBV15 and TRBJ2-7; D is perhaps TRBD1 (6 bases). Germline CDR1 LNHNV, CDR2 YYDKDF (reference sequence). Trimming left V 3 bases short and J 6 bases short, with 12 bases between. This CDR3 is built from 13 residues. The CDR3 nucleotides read TGTGCCACCAGCAGCCGGGACACTTTCGAGCAGTACTTC. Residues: CATSSRDTFEQYF. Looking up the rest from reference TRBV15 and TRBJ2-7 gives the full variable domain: DAMVIQNPRYQVTQFGKPVTLSCSQTLNHNVMYWYQQKSSQAPKLLFHYYDKDFNNEADTPDNFQSRRPNTSFCFLDIRSPGLGDTAMYLCATSSRDTFEQYFGPGTRLTVT.

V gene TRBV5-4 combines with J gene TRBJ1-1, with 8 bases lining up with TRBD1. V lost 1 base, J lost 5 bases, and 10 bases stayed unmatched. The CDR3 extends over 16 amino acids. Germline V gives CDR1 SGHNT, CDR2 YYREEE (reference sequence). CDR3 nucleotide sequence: TGTGCCAGCAGCTTGAGCCGGGACAGGAGGGGAACTGAAGCTTTCTTT. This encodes CASSLSRDRRGTEAFF.

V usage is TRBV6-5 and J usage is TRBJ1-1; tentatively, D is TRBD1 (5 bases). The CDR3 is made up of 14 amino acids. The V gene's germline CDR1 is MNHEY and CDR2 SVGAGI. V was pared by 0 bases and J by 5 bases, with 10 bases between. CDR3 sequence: CASSYSGGQTEAFF. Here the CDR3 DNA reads TGTGCCAGCAGTTACTCGGGGGGTCAAACTGAAGCTTTCTTT.

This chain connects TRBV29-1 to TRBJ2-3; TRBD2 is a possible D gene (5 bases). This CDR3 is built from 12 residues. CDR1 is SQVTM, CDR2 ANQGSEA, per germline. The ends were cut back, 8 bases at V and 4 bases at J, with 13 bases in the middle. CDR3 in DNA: TGCAGCTTGAGTGGGAGTTCAGATACGCAGTATTTT. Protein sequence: CSLSGSSDTQYF.